The clone carrying this T cell receptor beta chain occurred once. As yet, its antigen is unknown. V was cut by 5 bases and J by 1 base, with 14 bases left in between. The CDR3 is 15 amino acids. Germline-derived CDR1 and CDR2 are SEHNR and FQNEAQ (reference sequence). This sample stems from a study of cytomegalovirus exposure and HLA in healthy donors. In the study overall: Early release data held some 79 million unique TCRs from HLA-typed donors. Study-wide results and limits: Per a later analysis, 18,000 or so TCR beta sequences showed association with HLA alleles at 0.05 false discovery rate. Per a later analysis, HLA-associated TCR beta chains showed more clonal expansion than other, equally common TCR beta chains.

The study ran its PCR with 60 Vbeta and 13 Jbeta primers. This table comes from immunoSEQ multiplex PCR, and its TCRdb copy is limited to in-frame clones, with some not included. The table lists some 160,000 clones, roughly 80% of them singletons. Material for sequencing was PBMCs. This receptor was obtained from a man younger than 35 in good health and CMV-seronegative. This rearrangement joins TRBV7-9 to TRBJ1-2, with D tentatively TRBD1 (5 bases). CDR3 in DNA: TGTGCCAGCAGCACCATGGGGCAGCTTAACTATGGCTACACCTTC. This sequence encodes CASSTMGQLNYGYTF.